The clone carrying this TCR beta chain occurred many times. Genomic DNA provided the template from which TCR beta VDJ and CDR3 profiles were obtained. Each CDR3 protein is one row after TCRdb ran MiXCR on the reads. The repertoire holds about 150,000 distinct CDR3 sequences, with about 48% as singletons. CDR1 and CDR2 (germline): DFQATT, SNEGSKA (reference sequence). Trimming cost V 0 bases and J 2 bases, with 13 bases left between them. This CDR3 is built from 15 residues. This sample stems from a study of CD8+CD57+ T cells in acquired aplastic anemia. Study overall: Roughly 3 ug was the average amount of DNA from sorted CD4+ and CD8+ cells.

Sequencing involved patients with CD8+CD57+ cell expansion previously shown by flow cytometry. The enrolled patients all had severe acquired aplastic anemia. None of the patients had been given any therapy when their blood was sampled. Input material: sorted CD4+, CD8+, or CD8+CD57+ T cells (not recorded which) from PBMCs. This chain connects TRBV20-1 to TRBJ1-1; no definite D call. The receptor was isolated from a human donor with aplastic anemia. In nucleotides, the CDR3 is TGCAGTGCTAGAGATTGGGAACAGATTAACACTGAAGCTTTCTTT. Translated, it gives CSARDWEQINTEAFF.